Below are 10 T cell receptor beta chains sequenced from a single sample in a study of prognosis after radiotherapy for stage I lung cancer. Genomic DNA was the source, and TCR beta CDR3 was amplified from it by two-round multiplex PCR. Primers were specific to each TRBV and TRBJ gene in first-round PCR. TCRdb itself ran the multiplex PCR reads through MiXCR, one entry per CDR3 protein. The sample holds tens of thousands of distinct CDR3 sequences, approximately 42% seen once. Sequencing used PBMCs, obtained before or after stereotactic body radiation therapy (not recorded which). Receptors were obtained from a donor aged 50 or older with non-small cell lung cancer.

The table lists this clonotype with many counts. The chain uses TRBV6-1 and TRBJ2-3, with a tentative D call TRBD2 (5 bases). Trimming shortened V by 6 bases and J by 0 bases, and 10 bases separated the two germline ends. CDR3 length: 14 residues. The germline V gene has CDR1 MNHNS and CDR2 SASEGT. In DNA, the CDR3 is TGTGCCAGCAGGAGGGTGTTGAGCACAGATACGCAGTATTTT. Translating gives CASRRVLSTDTQYF.

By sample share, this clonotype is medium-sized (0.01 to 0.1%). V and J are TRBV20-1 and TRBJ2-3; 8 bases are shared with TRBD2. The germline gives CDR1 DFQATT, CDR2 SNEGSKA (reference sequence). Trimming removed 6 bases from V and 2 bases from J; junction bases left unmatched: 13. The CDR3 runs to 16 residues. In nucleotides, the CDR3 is TGCAGTGCGAACGAGGGCGGCGGGGGGTACACAGATACGCAGTATTTT. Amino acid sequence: CSANEGGGGYTDTQYF.

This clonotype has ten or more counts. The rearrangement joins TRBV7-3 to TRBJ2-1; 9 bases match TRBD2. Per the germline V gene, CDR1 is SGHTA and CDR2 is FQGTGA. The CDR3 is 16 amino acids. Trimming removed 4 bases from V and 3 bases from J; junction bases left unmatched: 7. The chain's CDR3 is CASSSIAGVSYNEQFF. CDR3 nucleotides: TGTGCCAGCAGCTCTATAGCGGGAGTGAGCTACAATGAGCAGTTCTTC.

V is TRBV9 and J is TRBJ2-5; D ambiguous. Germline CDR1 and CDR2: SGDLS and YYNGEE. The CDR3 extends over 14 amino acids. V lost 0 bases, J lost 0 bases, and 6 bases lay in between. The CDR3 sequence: CASSVGANQETQYF. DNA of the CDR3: TGTGCCAGCAGCGTAGGGGCCAACCAAGAGACCCAGTACTTC.

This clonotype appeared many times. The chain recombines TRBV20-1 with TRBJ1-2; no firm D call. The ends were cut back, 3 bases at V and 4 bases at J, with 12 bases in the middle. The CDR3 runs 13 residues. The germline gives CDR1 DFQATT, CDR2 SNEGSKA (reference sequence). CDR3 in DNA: TGCAGTGCTAGTCTTAAGACGGTCTATGGCTACACCTTC. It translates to CSASLKTVYGYTF.

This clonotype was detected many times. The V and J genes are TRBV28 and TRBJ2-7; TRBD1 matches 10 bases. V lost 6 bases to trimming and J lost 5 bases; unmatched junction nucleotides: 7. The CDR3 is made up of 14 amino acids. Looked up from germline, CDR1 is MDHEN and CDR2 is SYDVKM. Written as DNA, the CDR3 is TGTGCCAGCAGCTCTCCGGGACAGGGGCACGAGCAGTACTTC. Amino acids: CASSSPGQGHEQYF.

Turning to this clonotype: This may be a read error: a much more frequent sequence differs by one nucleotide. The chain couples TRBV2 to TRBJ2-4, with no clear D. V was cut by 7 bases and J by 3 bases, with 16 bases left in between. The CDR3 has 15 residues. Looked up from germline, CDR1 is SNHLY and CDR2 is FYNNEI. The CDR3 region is CASIPSRVDKNIQYF. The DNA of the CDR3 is TGTGCCAGCATCCCGTCCCGCGTCGACAAAAACATTCAGTACTTC. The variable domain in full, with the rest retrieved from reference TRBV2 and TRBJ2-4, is EPEVTQTPSHQVTQMGQEVILRCVPISNHLYFYWYRQILGQKVEFLVSFYNNEISEKSEIFDDQFSVERPDGSNFTLKIRSTKLEDSAMYFCASIPSRVDKNIQYFGAGTRLSVL.

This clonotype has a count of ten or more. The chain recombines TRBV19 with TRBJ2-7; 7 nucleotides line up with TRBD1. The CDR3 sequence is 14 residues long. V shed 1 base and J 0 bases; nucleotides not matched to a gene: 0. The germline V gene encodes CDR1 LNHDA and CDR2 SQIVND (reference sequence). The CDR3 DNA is TGTGCCAGTAGTATAGGACAGGGCTCCTACGAGCAGTACTTC. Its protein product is CASSIGQGSYEQYF.

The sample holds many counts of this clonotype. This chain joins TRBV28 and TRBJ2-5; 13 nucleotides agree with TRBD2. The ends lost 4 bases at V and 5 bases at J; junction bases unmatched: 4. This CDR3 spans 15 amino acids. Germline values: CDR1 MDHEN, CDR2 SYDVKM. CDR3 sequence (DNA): TGTGCCAGCAGTTCCTCGACTAGCGGGGGGGAGACCCAGTACTTC. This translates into CASSSSTSGGETQYF.

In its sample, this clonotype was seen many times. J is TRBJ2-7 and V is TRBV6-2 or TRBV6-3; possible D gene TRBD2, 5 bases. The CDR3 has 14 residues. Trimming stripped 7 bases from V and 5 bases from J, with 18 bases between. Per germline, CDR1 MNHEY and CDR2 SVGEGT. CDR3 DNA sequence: TGTGCCAGCACCCCGGGATCCAAGTATAACGAGCAGTACTTC. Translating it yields CASTPGSKYNEQYF.